The rows below give T cell receptor beta chains drawn from one sample of a study of T cells after posttransplantation cyclophosphamide. Assay used: immunoSEQ multiplex PCR; TCRdb lists only in-frame clones, some missing. The sample shows thousands of clones, around three quarters of them seen only once. Sample: PBMCs, taken after allogeneic stem cell transplant with posttransplant cyclophosphamide. These receptors were taken from a male patient between 60 and 69 years old who received an allogeneic stem cell transplant from an unrelated donor, was CMV-positive, and had no GVHD. Some of the T cells might come from the graft donor. Both conserved end residues are part of each CDR3.

V gene	CDR3 protein
TRBV27	CASRPGQRSNTEAFF
TRBV5-4	CASSTTAGGANVLTF
TRBV7-9	CASSTQTGNTEAFF
TRBV11-2	CASSLESGGAYEQYF
TRBV19	CASSIGGSSYEQYF
TRBV11-2	CASSLERGTTYEQYF
TRBV18	CASSPTGGRAEAFF
TRBV28	CASSFPESTSGRIGGETQYF
TRBV7-8	CASTDRSYYEQYF
TRBV15	CATSAGTSGVTDTQYF
TRBV6-1	CASVYLGGEQFF
TRBV7-2	CASSRDSGFDEKLFF
TRBV7-6	CASSPLGVGGEAFF
TRBV6-6	CASSRLGQGYTGELFF
TRBV5-1	CASSLRAGVTDTQYF
TRBV5-1	CASSLGRAKETQYF
TRBV14	CASSQDAGQTYGYTF
TRBV6-5	CATSQGTEAFF
TRBV28	CASSLGDYGYTF
TRBV6-1	CASTVTGSGNTIYF
TRBV19	CASSKFTGAVQAFF
TRBV7-2	CASSPGRGRGIDTIYF
TRBV7-9	CASSLGSLGAKTIYF
TRBV5-6	CASSLAISALNTGELFF
TRBV7-8	CASSLAQGIFYEQYF
TRBV9	CASSERGGTGELFF
TRBV14	CASRLGQGDTEAFF
TRBV27	CASNWAGGPQETQYF
TRBV18	CASSPQSTGSEQYF
TRBV7-9	CASSLPTGTGRSGELFF
TRBV5-4	CASSFSSGGYNEQFF
TRBV7-2	CASSSYTDTQYF
TRBV4-1	CASSQGGRGEKLFF
TRBV19	CASRQGGAATEAFF
TRBV5-4	CASSLSSERYYGYTF
TRBV7-9	CASSSLGGTGGNTEAFF
TRBV6-5	CASSQDAGQTYGYTF
TRBV27	CASSLTFTDTQYF
TRBV4-1	CASSQGLAGAKDEQYF
TRBV18	CASSPLDGSISGANVLTF
TRBV5-1	CASSTGQGHNEQFF
TRBV7-8	CASSSGTSGTTGELFF
TRBV10-3	CAISEHGREADTQYF
TRBV18	CASSPQAGELEKLFF
TRBV10-3	CAIKGTQNTEAFF
TRBV2	CASSERTGGASPLHF
TRBV7-2	CASSPDRGGFYEQYF
TRBV2	CASRPGTEIYGYTF
TRBV5-1	CASSYGRAFETQYF